This is a list of T cell receptor beta chains from one sample in a study of T-cell reconstitution after alpha-beta-depleted transplantation in children. TCRdb passed the PCR reads through MiXCR, listing each CDR3 protein once. The sample includes around 600,000 distinct CDR3 sequences, approximately 10% of them seen just once. Source: PBMCs from the stem cell graft donor, taken from the stem cell graft. Source of these receptors: a human donor who donated a stem cell graft to a child with acute myeloid leukemia. Each CDR3 is given with its conserved first and last residue. The D gene is left open where the match is weak. Clone size is stated in some rows and not others, as once, few, many or a class when expanded.

CASSEPQVSSTDTQYF	TGTGCCAGCAGTGAACCACAGGTATCTAGCACAGATACGCAGTATTTT	NA	NA	TRBJ2-3	TRBV25-1
CATRARHQQGANQFF	TGTGCCACCAGAGCACGGCACCAGCAGGGAGCCAACCAGTTCTTC	NA	NA	TRBJ2-1	TRBV15
CASSYSRGQGGNSPLHF	TGTGCCAGCAGTTACTCGAGAGGACAGGGAGGGAATTCACCCCTCCACTTT	NA	TRBD1	TRBJ1-6	TRBV6-5
CASPPLVTNEQYF	TGTGCCAGCCCTCCATTAGTCACGAACGAGCAGTACTTC	NA	NA	TRBJ2-7	TRBV3-1
CASSSDRGGAYEQYF	TGTGCCAGCAGTTCGGACAGGGGGGGAGCCTACGAGCAGTACTTC	NA	TRBD1	TRBJ2-7	TRBV28
CASSLAFRGENIQYF	TGTGCCAGCAGCTTGGCCTTCAGGGGTGAAAACATTCAGTACTTC	many	NA	TRBJ2-4	TRBV5-8
CISRGTTTGQYF	TGCATCAGCCGGGGCACTACTACGGGGCAGTACTTC	NA	NA	TRBJ2-7	TRBV29-1
CASSSRGITSGSGNEQFF	TGTGCCAGCAGCTCTCGGGGGATAACTAGCGGGAGTGGGAATGAGCAGTTCTTC	many	TRBD2	TRBJ2-1	TRBV11-2
CASSPYARGRSGQYF	TGTGCCAGCAGTCCCTATGCCCGGGGCAGGTCGGGGCAGTACTTC	many	NA	TRBJ2-7	TRBV27
CASRPTPGTPLGEIQYF	TGTGCCAGCAGACCTACTCCGGGGACACCCTTAGGAGAGATTCAGTACTTC	NA	NA	TRBJ2-4	TRBV6-1
CASSQDRLAGVSYEQYF	TGTGCCAGCAGCCAAGACCGCCTAGCGGGAGTATCCTACGAGCAGTACTTC	few	TRBD2	TRBJ2-7	TRBV4-2
CASAAYNEQFF	TGTGCCAGCGCGGCCTACAATGAGCAGTTCTTC	NA	NA	TRBJ2-1	TRBV6-6
CSATYRAGSNPYEQYF	TGCAGTGCTACCTACCGGGCGGGATCCAACCCCTACGAGCAGTACTTC	few	NA	TRBJ2-7	TRBV20-1
CAARRLAGVSNEQFF	TGTGCCGCCCGGCGACTAGCGGGAGTTAGTAATGAGCAGTTCTTC	many	TRBD2	TRBJ2-1	TRBV27
CASTARAGGILAKNIQYF	TGTGCCAGCACTGCCCGGGCGGGAGGAATACTAGCCAAAAACATTCAGTACTTC	few	TRBD2	TRBJ2-4	TRBV2
CATQGLAGGMGIQYF	TGTGCCACCCAGGGACTAGCGGGAGGGATGGGCATTCAGTACTTC	NA	TRBD2	TRBJ2-4	TRBV7-2
CASSFGRTYEQYF	TGCGCCAGCAGCTTCGGCAGAACCTACGAGCAGTACTTC	many	NA	TRBJ2-7	TRBV5-1
CASSYRGGSGNTIYF	TGTGCCAGCAGCTACAGGGGGGGCTCTGGAAACACCATATATTTT	NA	TRBD1	TRBJ1-3	TRBV6-5
CASKGAWTSINEQYF	TGTGCCAGTAAAGGGGCGTGGACTAGCATAAACGAGCAGTACTTC	NA	TRBD2	TRBJ2-7	TRBV19
CASSVGQGGGQPQHF	TGTGCCAGCAGCGTAGGACAGGGGGGCGGTCAGCCCCAGCATTTT	NA	TRBD1	TRBJ1-5	TRBV9
CASSLASGSRNEQFF	TGCGCCAGCAGCTTGGCAAGCGGGAGTAGGAATGAGCAGTTCTTC	few	TRBD2	TRBJ2-1	TRBV5-1
CASSLRATSGLSSTDTQYF	TGTGCCAGCAGCTTGCGGGCGACTAGCGGGCTCTCTAGCACAGATACGCAGTATTTT	many	TRBD2	TRBJ2-3	TRBV7-2
CASSSMTVPQETQYF	TGTGCCAGCAGCTCTATGACAGTCCCGCAAGAGACCCAGTACTTC	NA	NA	TRBJ2-5	TRBV11-2
CATKDRLPAGVGYTF	TGTGCCACTAAGGACAGGTTGCCTGCTGGGGTCGGCTACACCTTC	NA	TRBD1	TRBJ1-2	TRBV2
CASSNLGEYNEQFF	TGTGCCAGCAGCAACCTAGGGGAATACAATGAGCAGTTCTTC	few	NA	TRBJ2-1	TRBV3-1
CASSLMILTDTQYF	TGTGCCAGCAGCCTGATGATCCTTACAGATACGCAGTATTTT	NA	NA	TRBJ2-3	TRBV7-8
CASTPTSGRLYEQFF	TGTGCCAGCACCCCGACTAGCGGGAGATTATATGAGCAGTTCTTC	many	TRBD2	TRBJ2-1	TRBV12-3/TRBV12-4
CASSFVPIGTDTQYF	TGTGCCAGCAGTTTCGTGCCGATTGGGACAGATACGCAGTATTTT	NA	NA	TRBJ2-3	TRBV12-3/TRBV12-4
CASSNSGHGEQYF	TGTGCCAGCAGTAACTCGGGACACGGAGAGCAGTACTTC	NA	NA	TRBJ2-7	TRBV12-3/TRBV12-4
CAWSGGRTTNYGYTF	TGTGCCTGGAGTGGAGGCAGGACCACTAACTATGGCTACACCTTC	NA	NA	TRBJ1-2	TRBV30
CSVEMPGIPYEQYF	TGCAGCGTTGAGATGCCCGGGATTCCCTACGAGCAGTACTTC	few	NA	TRBJ2-7	TRBV29-1
CSVGLMEETDTQYF	TGCAGCGTTGGACTTATGGAAGAGACAGATACGCAGTATTTT	many	NA	TRBJ2-3	TRBV29-1
CASSLSSGGWGQQPQHF	TGTGCCAGCAGTTTATCATCGGGGGGCTGGGGTCAACAGCCCCAGCATTTT	NA	NA	TRBJ1-5	TRBV28
CSARGTGRAGNTIYF	TGCAGTGCTAGAGGGACAGGGCGGGCTGGAAACACCATATATTTT	few	TRBD1	TRBJ1-3	TRBV20-1
CASQVSGGYNEQFF	TGTGCCAGCCAAGTGAGCGGGGGGTACAATGAGCAGTTCTTC	NA	TRBD2	TRBJ2-1	TRBV12-3/TRBV12-4
CSARDPSGRTGSYNEQFF	TGCAGTGCTAGAGACCCCTCCGGGAGGACGGGCTCCTACAATGAGCAGTTCTTC	NA	TRBD2	TRBJ2-1	TRBV20-1
CASSLESLAGDNEQYF	TGTGCCAGCAGCTTAGAAAGTCTAGCGGGAGACAACGAGCAGTACTTC	few	TRBD2	TRBJ2-7	TRBV7-9
CASSRQTRGGNQPQHF	TGTGCCAGCAGCCGACAGACTCGAGGGGGCAATCAGCCCCAGCATTTT	few	NA	TRBJ1-5	TRBV7-8
CASIPRGGRSNQPQHF	TGTGCCAGCATCCCAAGAGGGGGCAGAAGCAATCAGCCCCAGCATTTT	NA	TRBD1	TRBJ1-5	TRBV7-9
CASSLVGQGLRGGNNEQFF	TGTGCCAGCAGCTTAGTGGGACAGGGCTTAAGGGGGGGTAACAATGAGCAGTTCTTC	few	TRBD1	TRBJ2-1	TRBV11-2
CASSLSPSGYYEQYF	TGTGCCAGCAGCTTAAGTCCTAGCGGCTACTACGAGCAGTACTTC	NA	TRBD2	TRBJ2-7	TRBV7-2
CASSLRKEGTDTQYF	TGTGCCAGCAGCTTAAGGAAGGAAGGCACAGATACGCAGTATTTT	few	NA	TRBJ2-3	TRBV5-4
CAWNRVVNTGELFF	TGTGCCTGGAACAGGGTGGTTAACACCGGGGAGCTGTTTTTT	NA	NA	TRBJ2-2	TRBV30
CSSQRGFNEKLFF	TGTTCCAGCCAAAGGGGGTTTAATGAAAAACTGTTTTTT	NA	NA	TRBJ1-4	TRBV5-5
CASSADLASGNYNEQFF	TGTGCCAGTAGCGCCGACCTCGCTAGCGGGAACTACAATGAGCAGTTCTTC	NA	TRBD2	TRBJ2-1	TRBV19
CASSGGLAGLSQETQYF	TGTGCCAGCAGCGGGGGACTAGCGGGACTAAGCCAAGAGACCCAGTACTTC	NA	TRBD2	TRBJ2-5	TRBV9
CASSAGTDATNEKLFF	TGTGCCAGCAGCGCCGGGACAGACGCAACTAATGAAAAACTGTTTTTT	few	TRBD1	TRBJ1-4	TRBV9
CASSSLGLAGGGEQFF	TGCGCCAGCAGCTCACTGGGACTAGCGGGAGGAGGTGAGCAGTTCTTC	few	TRBD2	TRBJ2-1	TRBV5-1
CASSLAGFDYEQYF	TGTGCCAGCAGTTTAGCAGGGTTCGACTACGAGCAGTACTTC	many	NA	TRBJ2-7	TRBV27
CASYASGTASYEQYF	TGTGCCAGCTACGCGTCCGGGACAGCATCCTACGAGCAGTACTTC	NA	TRBD1	TRBJ2-7	TRBV6-1
CASSWGPDRAQNIQYF	TGTGCCAGCAGTTGGGGGCCGGACAGGGCCCAAAACATTCAGTACTTC	NA	TRBD1	TRBJ2-4	TRBV12-3/TRBV12-4
CASSLNPSGFGNEQFF	TGTGCCAGCAGCTTAAATCCTTCGGGTTTTGGCAATGAGCAGTTCTTC	NA	NA	TRBJ2-1	TRBV7-3
CASQESYTGELFF	TGTGCCAGCCAGGAGTCCTACACCGGGGAGCTGTTTTTT	many	NA	TRBJ2-2	TRBV28
CASRGLSYNEQFF	TGTGCCAGCAGAGGCCTCTCCTACAATGAGCAGTTCTTC	many	NA	TRBJ2-1	TRBV6-2/TRBV6-3
CASRRDRVEETQYF	TGTGCCAGCAGGAGGGACAGGGTAGAAGAGACCCAGTACTTC	NA	TRBD1	TRBJ2-5	TRBV27
CASSTGGDNSYEQYF	TGTGCCAGCAGCACAGGTGGGGATAACTCCTACGAGCAGTACTTC	NA	NA	TRBJ2-7	TRBV9